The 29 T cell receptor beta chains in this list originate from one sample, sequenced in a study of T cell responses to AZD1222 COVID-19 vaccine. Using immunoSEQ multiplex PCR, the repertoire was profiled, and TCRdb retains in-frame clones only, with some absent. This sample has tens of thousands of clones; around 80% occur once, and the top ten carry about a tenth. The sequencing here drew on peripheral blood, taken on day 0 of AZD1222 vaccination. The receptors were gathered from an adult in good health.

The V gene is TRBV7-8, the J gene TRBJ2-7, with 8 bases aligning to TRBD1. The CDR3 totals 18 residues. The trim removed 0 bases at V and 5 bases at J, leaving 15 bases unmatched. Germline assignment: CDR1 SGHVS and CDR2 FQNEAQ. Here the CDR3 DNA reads TGTGCCAGCAGCTTAGCGTTGCTCCGACAGGGGAGGTTCGACGAGCAGTACTTC. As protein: CASSLALLRQGRFDEQYF.

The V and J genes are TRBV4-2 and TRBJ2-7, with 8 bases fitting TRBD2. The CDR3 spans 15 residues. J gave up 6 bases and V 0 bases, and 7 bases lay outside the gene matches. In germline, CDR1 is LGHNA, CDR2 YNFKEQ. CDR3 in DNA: TGTGCCAGCAGCCAAGATCCGGGGGGGCTTGGCGAGCAGTACTTC. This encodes CASSQDPGGLGEQYF.

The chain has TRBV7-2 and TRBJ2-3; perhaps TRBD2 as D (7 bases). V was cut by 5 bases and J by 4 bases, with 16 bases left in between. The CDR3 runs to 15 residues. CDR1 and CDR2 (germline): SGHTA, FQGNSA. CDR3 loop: CASSRGRGGADTQYF. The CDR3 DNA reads TGTGCCAGCAGCAGGGGGAGGGGCGGCGCAGATACGCAGTATTTT.

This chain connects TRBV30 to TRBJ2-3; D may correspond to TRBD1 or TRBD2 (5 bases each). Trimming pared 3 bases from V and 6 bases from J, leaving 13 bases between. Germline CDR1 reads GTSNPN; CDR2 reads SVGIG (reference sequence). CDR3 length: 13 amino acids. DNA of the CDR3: TGTGCCTGGAGCCGTCGGGGACGGGATACGCAGTATTTT. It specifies CAWSRRGRDTQYF.

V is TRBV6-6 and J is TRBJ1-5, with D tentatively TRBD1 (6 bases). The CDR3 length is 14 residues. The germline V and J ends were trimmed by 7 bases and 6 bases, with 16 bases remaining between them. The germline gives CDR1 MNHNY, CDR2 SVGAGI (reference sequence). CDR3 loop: CASTGGGGGQPQHF. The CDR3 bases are TGTGCCAGCACGGGGGGAGGGGGAGGTCAGCCCCAGCATTTT.

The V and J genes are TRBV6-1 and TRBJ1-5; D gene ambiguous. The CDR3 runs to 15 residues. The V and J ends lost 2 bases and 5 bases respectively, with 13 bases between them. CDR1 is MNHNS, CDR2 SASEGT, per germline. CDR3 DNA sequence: TGTGCCAGCAGTGAATTAAGGTACGGATATCAGCCCCAGCATTTT. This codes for CASSELRYGYQPQHF.

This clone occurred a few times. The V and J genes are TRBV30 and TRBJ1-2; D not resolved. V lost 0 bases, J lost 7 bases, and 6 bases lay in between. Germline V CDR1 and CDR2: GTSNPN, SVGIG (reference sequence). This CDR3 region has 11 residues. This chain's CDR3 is CAWSVRRGYTF. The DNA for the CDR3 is TGTGCCTGGAGTGTACGGCGTGGCTACACCTTC.

CDR3 coding DNA: TGTGCCAGCAGTGGATCACAGGGTGATAATTCACCCCTCCACTTT. It yields the protein CASSGSQGDNSPLHF. This chain connects TRBV28 to TRBJ1-6; D possibly corresponds to TRBD1 (6 bases). V was shortened by 5 bases and J by 5 bases, with 13 bases between the two germline ends. This CDR3 has 15 residues. Germline lookup yields CDR1 MDHEN and CDR2 SYDVKM. Full variable domain (rest looked up from reference TRBV28 and TRBJ1-6): DVKVTQSSRYLVKRTGEKVFLECVQDMDHENMFWYRQDPGLGLRLIYFSYDVKMKEKGDIPEGYSVSREKKERFSLILESASTNQTSMYLCASSGSQGDNSPLHFGNGTRLTVT.

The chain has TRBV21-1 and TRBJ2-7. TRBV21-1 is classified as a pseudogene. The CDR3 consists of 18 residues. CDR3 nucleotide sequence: TGTGCCAGCAGCAAAGAGGTCTTAGTGTCAGAAGAATCCTACGAGCAGTACTTC. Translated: CASSKEVLVSEESYEQYF.

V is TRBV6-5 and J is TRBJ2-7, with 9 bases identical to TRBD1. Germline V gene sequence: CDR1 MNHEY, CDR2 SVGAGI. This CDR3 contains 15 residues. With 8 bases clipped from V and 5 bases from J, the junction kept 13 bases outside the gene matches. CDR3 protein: CASGGRGQGTNEQYF. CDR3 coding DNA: TGTGCCAGCGGAGGTAGAGGACAGGGGACCAACGAGCAGTACTTC.

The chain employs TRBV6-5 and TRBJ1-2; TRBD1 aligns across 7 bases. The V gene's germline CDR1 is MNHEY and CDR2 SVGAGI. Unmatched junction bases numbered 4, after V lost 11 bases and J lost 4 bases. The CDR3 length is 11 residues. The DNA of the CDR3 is TGTGCCGTAGGGGGCGGCTATGGCTACACCTTC. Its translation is CAVGGGYGYTF.

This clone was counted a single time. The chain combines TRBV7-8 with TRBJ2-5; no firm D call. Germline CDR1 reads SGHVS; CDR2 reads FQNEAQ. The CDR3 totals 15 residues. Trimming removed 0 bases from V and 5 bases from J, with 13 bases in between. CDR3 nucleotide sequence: TGTGCCAGCAGCTTAGCTATCGGCAGGCAGGAGACCCAGTACTTC. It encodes CASSLAIGRQETQYF.

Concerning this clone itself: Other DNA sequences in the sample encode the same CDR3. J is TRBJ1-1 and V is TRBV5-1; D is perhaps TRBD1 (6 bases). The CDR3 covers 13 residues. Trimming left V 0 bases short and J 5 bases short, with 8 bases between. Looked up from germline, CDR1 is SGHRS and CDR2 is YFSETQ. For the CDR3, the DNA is TGCGCCAGCAGCTTGGAAGGGGGGACTGAAGCTTTCTTT. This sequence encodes CASSLEGGTEAFF.

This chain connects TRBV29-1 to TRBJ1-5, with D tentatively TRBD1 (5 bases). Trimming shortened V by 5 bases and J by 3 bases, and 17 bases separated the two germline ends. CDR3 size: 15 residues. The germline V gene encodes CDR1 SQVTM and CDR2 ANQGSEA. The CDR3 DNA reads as TGCAGCGTTCAAATAGGCGGGGGAAACAATCAGCCCCAGCATTTT. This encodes CSVQIGGGNNQPQHF.

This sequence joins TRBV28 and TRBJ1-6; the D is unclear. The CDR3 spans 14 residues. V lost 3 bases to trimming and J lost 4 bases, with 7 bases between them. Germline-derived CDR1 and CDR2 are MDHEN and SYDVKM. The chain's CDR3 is CASSLLGYNSPLHF. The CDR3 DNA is TGTGCCAGCAGTTTGTTAGGATATAATTCACCCCTCCACTTT.

The CDR3 is CASSPTGQNTEAFF. The CDR3, as DNA: TGTGCCAGTAGCCCAACAGGGCAGAACACTGAAGCTTTCTTT. The chain combines TRBV19 with TRBJ1-1; D is perhaps TRBD1 (6 bases). This CDR3 is built from 14 residues. CDR1 LNHDA and CDR2 SQIVND come from the germline V gene (reference sequence). Trimming took 6 bases from V and 1 from J, leaving 12 bases between them.

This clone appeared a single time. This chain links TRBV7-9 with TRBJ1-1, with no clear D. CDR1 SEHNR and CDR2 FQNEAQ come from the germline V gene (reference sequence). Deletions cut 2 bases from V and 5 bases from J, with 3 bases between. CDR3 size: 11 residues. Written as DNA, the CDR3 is TGTGCCAGCAGCTTATATACTGAAGCTTTCTTT. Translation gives CASSLYTEAFF.

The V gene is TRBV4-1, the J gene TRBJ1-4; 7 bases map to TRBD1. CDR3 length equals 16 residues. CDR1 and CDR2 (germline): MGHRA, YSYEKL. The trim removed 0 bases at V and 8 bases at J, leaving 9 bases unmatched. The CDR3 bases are TGCGCCAGCAGCCAAGATACGGGACAGCGGTGGGAAAAACTGTTTTTT. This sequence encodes CASSQDTGQRWEKLFF.

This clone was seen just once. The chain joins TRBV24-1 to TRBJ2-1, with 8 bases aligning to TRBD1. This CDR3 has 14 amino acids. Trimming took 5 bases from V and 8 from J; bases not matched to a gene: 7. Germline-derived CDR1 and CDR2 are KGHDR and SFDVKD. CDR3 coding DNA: TGTGCCACCAGTGCCGCGACAGGGGTGCATGAGCAGTTCTTC. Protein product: CATSAATGVHEQFF.

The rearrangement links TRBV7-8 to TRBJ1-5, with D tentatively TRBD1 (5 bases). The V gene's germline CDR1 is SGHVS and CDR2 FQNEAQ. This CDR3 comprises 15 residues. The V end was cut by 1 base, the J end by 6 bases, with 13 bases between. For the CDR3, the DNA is TGTGCCAGCAGCTTAGGGGGCAGGGACGGTCAGCCCCAGCATTTT. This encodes CASSLGGRDGQPQHF.

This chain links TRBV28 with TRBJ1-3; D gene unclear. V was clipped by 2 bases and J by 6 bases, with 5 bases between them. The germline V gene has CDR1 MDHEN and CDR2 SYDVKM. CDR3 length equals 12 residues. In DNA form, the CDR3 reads TGTGCCAGCAGTTTAGTCCCAAACACCATATATTTT. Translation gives CASSLVPNTIYF.

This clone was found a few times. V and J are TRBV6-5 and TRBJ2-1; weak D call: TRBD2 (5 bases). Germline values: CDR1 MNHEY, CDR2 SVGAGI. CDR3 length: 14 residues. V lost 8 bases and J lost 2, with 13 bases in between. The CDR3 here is CASSRVGAYNEQFF. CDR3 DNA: TGTGCCAGCTCGCGAGTCGGGGCCTACAATGAGCAGTTCTTC.

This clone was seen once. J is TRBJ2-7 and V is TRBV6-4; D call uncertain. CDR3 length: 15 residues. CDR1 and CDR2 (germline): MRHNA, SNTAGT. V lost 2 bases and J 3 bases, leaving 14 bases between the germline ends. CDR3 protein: CASSDPEVIGYEQYF. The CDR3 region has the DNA TGTGCCAGCAGTGACCCCGAGGTGATTGGCTACGAGCAGTACTTC.

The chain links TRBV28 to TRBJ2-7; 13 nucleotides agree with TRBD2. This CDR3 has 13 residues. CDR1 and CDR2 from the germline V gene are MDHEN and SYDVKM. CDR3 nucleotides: TGTCGGATAGGGACTAGCGGGATATACGAGCAGTACTTC. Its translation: CRIGTSGIYEQYF.

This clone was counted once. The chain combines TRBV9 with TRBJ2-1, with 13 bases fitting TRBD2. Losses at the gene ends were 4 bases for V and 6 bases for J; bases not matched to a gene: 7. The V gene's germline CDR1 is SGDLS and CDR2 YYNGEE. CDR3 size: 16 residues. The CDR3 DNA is TGTGCCAGCAGCATATCCGGGACTAGCGGGGTCAATGAGCAGTTCTTC. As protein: CASSISGTSGVNEQFF.

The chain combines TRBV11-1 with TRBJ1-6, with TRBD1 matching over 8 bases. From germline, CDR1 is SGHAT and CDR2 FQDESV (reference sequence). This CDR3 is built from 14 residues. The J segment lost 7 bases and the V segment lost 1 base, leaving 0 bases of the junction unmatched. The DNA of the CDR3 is TGTGCCAGCAGCTTAGGACAGGGGAATTCACCCCTCCACTTT. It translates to CASSLGQGNSPLHF.

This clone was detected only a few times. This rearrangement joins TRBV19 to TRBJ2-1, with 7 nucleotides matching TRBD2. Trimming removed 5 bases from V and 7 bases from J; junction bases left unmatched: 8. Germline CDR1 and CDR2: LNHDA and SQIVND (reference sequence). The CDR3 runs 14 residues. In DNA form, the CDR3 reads TGTGCCAGTAGTCCCGCCGGGGGGTGGAATGAGCAGTTCTTC. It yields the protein CASSPAGGWNEQFF.

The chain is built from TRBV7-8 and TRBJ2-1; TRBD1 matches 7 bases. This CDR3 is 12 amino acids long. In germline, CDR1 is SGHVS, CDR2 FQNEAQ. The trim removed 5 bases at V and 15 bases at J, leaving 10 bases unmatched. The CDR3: CASSHSGTEPFF. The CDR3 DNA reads TGTGCCAGCAGCCACTCCGGGACAGAACCGTTCTTC.

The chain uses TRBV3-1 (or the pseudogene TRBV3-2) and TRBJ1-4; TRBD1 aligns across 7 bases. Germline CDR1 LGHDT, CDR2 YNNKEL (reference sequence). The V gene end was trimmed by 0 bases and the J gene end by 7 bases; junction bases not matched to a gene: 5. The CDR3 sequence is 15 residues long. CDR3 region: CASSQDWTGREKLFF. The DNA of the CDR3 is TGTGCCAGCAGCCAAGATTGGACAGGTCGTGAAAAACTGTTTTTT.